Presented here are 13 T cell receptor beta chains from one specimen sequenced in a study of control samples from healthy donors and cancer patients. Sequenced by immunoSEQ multiplex PCR; TCRdb stores in-frame clones only, minus some. The sample consists of about 150,000 clones, around 96% of them appearing once. The sequenced sample was blood. The receptors here all came from a man aged 40-49 years in good health.

The chain is built from TRBV6-5 and TRBJ1-3, with D uncertain. Trimming removed 5 bases at V and 0 bases at J, with 8 bases between. CDR3 length: 14 residues. The germline V gene has CDR1 MNHEY and CDR2 SVGAGI. This CDR3 reads CASSPGPSGNTIYF. The CDR3 DNA is TGTGCCAGCAGTCCGGGCCCCTCTGGAAACACCATATATTTT.

This rearrangement joins TRBV4-3 to TRBJ1-4; the D gene is possibly TRBD1 (5 bases). Germline-derived CDR1 and CDR2 are LGHNA and YSLEER. The CDR3 contains 16 residues. V was cut by 1 base and J by 8 bases, with 17 bases left in between. CDR3 protein: CASSQAYSQGGEKLFF. The CDR3 DNA reads TGCGCCAGCAGCCAAGCCTATAGTCAGGGAGGAGAAAAACTGTTTTTT.

The rearrangement joins TRBV2 to TRBJ1-2; D is possibly TRBD1 (6 bases). Trimming pared 8 bases from V and 4 bases from J, leaving 20 bases between. The CDR3 is 15 amino acids. CDR1 is SNHLY and CDR2 is FYNNEI in the germline V gene. CDR3 bases: TGTGCCAGCGGGGGGGGACAAGTCTTCTTCTATGGCTACACCTTC. This translates into CASGGGQVFFYGYTF.

The chain uses TRBV7-8 and TRBJ1-2; D unclear. CDR3 length equals 12 residues. Trimming cost V 0 bases and J 8 bases, with 7 bases left between them. Germline V CDR1 and CDR2: SGHVS, FQNEAQ. Here the CDR3 reads CASSLARVGYTF. The CDR3 region has the DNA TGTGCCAGCAGCTTAGCGCGGGTCGGCTACACCTTC. Supplemented by reference TRBV7-8 and TRBJ1-2, the full variable domain reads GAGVSQSPRYKVAKRGQDVALRCDPISGHVSLFWYQQALGQGPEFLTYFQNEAQLDKSGLPSDRFFAERPEGSVSTLKIQRTQQEDSAVYLCASSLARVGYTFGSGTRLTVV.

As DNA, the CDR3 is TGTGCCAGTAGTATAGACGGGGGAGGCAATGAGCAGTTCTTC. The encoded protein is CASSIDGGGNEQFF. V and J are TRBV19 and TRBJ2-1; D perhaps matches TRBD2 (6 bases). Per the germline V gene, CDR1 is LNHDA and CDR2 is SQIVND (reference sequence). V was pared by 0 bases and J by 6 bases, with 9 bases between. The CDR3 length is 14 residues.

This chain links TRBV18 with TRBJ2-1, with D tentatively TRBD2 (7 bases). Germline V CDR1 and CDR2: KGHSH, LQKENI. This CDR3 region has 14 residues. With 6 bases removed from V and 8 bases from J, the gap between germline ends came to 17 bases. The DNA of the CDR3 is TGTGCCAGCTCCCCGCTCGGAGGGGGGGATGAGCAGTTCTTC. This encodes CASSPLGGGDEQFF.

J is TRBJ2-3 and V is TRBV6-1; 9 bases map to TRBD1. J was trimmed by 5 bases and V by 4 bases; bases with no gene match: 10. Germline lookup yields CDR1 MNHNS and CDR2 SASEGT. CDR3 size: 16 residues. CDR3 bases: TGTGCCAGCAGTGCTAAATCGGGACAGGGTCAAGATACGCAGTATTTT. As protein: CASSAKSGQGQDTQYF.

The genes are TRBV7-6 and TRBJ2-5, with 11 bases matching TRBD1. There are 13 residues in the CDR3. CDR1 and CDR2 from the germline V gene are SGHVS and FNYEAQ. V lost 11 bases and J lost 5; bases outside the gene matches: 7. The CDR3 loop reads CASGQGARETQYF. The CDR3 nucleotides are TGTGCCTCCGGACAGGGGGCTCGGGAGACCCAGTACTTC.

The chain joins TRBV29-1 to TRBJ2-7; 7 bases are a match to TRBD1. CDR1 is SQVTM, CDR2 ANQGSEA, per germline. The CDR3 is 13 residues long. V lost 7 bases to trimming and J lost 1 base; unmatched junction nucleotides: 7. CDR3 protein: CSAEGARSYEQYF. As DNA, the CDR3 is TGCAGCGCCGAGGGGGCCCGATCCTACGAGCAGTACTTC.

The table lists this clone with a count of one. The chain couples TRBV15 to TRBJ1-3; D remains unclear. The CDR3 is 15 amino acids. The germline gives CDR1 LNHNV, CDR2 YYDKDF (reference sequence). V was pared by 5 bases and J by 0 bases, with 11 bases between. The CDR3 loop is CATSSGFSSGNTIYF. The CDR3 nucleotides are TGTGCCACCAGCTCGGGATTTAGCTCTGGAAACACCATATATTTT.

V is TRBV28 and J is TRBJ1-2; TRBD1 agrees at 9 bases. Germline lookup yields CDR1 MDHEN and CDR2 SYDVKM. There are 15 residues in the CDR3. Germline trimming cut 7 bases from V and 0 bases from J; bases unmatched to any gene: 6. For the CDR3, the DNA is TGTGCCAGCACCCGGGACAGGGCTCCTAACTATGGCTACACCTTC. Protein sequence: CASTRDRAPNYGYTF.

This clone was seen only once. The V call is TRBV7-2, the J call TRBJ1-5; D is unclear. Germline V gene lookup returns CDR1 SGHTA and CDR2 FQGNSA. The V end lost 5 bases, the J end lost 2 bases, and 13 bases lay between the germline ends. The CDR3 contains 15 residues. The CDR3 DNA is TGTGCCAGCAGCCCCCGTGTAAGTGGCAATCAGCCCCAGCATTTT. This encodes CASSPRVSGNQPQHF.

This chain joins TRBV19 and TRBJ1-3; D might be TRBD1 (5 bases). V dropped 6 bases and J dropped 0 bases, with 18 bases sitting between them. The CDR3 contains 17 residues. Germline V lookup: CDR1 LNHDA, CDR2 SQIVND (reference sequence). This chain's CDR3 is CASSSMGGSGSGNTIYF. As DNA, the CDR3 is TGTGCCAGTAGCTCAATGGGGGGGTCCGGCTCTGGAAACACCATATATTTT.